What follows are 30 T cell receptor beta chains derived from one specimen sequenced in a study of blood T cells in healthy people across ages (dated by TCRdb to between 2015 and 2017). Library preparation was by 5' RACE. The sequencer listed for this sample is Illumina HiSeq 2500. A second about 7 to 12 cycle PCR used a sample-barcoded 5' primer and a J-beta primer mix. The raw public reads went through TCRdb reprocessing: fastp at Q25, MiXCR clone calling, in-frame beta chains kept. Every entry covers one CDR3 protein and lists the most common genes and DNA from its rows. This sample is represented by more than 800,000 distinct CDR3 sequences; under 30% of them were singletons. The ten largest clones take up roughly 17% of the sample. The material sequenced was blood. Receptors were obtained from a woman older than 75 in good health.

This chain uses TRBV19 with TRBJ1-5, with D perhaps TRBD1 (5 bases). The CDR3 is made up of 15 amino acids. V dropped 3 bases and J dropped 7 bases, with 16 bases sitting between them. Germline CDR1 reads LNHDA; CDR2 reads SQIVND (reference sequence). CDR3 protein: CASSIEPTRDQPQHF. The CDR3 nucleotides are TGTGCCAGTAGTATCGAGCCGACCCGGGACCAGCCCCAGCATTTT.

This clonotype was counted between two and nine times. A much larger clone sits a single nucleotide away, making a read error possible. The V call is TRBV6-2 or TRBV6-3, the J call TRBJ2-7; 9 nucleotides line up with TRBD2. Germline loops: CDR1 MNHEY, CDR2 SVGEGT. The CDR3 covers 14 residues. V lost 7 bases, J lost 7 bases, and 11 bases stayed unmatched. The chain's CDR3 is CASTGLAGYNEQYF. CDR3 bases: TGTGCCAGCACGGGACTAGCCGGCTACAATGAGCAGTACTTC.

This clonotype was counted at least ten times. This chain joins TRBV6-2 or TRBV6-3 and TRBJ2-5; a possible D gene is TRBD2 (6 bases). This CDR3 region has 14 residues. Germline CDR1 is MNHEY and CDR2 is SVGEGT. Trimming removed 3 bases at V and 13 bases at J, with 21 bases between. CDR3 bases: TGTGCCAGCAGTTATATGAGCGGGTCTACTGTTGTGTACTTC. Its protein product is CASSYMSGSTVVYF.

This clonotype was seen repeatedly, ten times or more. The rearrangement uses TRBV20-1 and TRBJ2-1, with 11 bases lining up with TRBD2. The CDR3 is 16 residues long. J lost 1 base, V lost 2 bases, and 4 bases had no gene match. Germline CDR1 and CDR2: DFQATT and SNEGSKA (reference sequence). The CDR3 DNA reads TGCAGTGCTAGACCTAGCGGGGGGATTTCCTACAATGAGCAGTTCTTC. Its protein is CSARPSGGISYNEQFF.

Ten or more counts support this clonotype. CDR3: CASSLNVRGEYETQYF. In nucleotides, the CDR3 is TGCGCCAGCAGCTTGAATGTTAGGGGGGAATACGAGACCCAGTACTTC. V and J are TRBV5-1 and TRBJ2-5; D tentatively reads TRBD1 or TRBD2 (6 bases each). Trimming stripped 1 base from V and 5 bases from J, with 18 bases between. The CDR3 is 16 amino acids. Germline CDR1 is SGHRS and CDR2 is YFSETQ.

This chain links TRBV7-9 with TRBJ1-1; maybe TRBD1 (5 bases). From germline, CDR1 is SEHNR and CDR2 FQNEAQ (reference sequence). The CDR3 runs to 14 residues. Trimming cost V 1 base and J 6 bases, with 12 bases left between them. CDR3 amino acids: CASSLVQGGPEAFF. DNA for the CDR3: TGTGCCAGCAGCTTAGTTCAGGGAGGCCCTGAAGCTTTCTTT.

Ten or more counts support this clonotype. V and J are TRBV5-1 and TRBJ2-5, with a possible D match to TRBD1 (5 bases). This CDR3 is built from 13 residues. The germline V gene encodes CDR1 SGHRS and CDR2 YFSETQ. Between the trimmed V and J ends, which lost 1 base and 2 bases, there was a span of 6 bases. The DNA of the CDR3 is TGCGCCAGCAGCTTGCAGGGACAAGAGACCCAGTACTTC. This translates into CASSLQGQETQYF.

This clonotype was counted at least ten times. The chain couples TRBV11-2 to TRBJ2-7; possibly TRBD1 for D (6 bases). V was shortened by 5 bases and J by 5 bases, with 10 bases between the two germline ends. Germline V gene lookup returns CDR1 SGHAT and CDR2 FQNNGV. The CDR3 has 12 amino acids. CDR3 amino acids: CASSPGHHEQYF. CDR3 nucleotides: TGTGCCAGCAGCCCGGGACATCACGAGCAGTACTTC. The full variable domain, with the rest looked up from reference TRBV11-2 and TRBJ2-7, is EAGVAQSPRYKIIEKRQSVAFWCNPISGHATLYWYQQILGQGPKLLIQFQNNGVVDDSQLPKDRFSAERLKGVDSTLKIQPAKLEDSAVYLCASSPGHHEQYFGPGTRLTVT.

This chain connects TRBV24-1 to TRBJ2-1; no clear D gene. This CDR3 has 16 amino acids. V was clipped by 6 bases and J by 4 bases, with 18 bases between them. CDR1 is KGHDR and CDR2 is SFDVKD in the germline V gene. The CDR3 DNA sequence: TGTGCCACCAGTCCAAGGGTGTTGCTGGGGTACAATGAGCAGTTCTTC. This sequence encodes CATSPRVLLGYNEQFF.

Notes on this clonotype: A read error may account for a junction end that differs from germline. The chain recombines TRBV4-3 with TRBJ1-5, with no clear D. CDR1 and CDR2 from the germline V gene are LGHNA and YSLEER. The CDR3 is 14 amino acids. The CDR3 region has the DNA TGCGCCGGCAGCCTTGGACGTAGCAATCAGCCCCAGCATTTT. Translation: CAGSLGRSNQPQHF.

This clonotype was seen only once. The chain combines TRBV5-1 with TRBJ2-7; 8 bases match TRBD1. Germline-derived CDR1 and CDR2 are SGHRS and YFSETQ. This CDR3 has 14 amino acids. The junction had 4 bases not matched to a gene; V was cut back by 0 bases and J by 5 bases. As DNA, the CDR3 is TGCGCCAGCAGCTTGGGGACAGGGCACCACGAGCAGTACTTC. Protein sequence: CASSLGTGHHEQYF.

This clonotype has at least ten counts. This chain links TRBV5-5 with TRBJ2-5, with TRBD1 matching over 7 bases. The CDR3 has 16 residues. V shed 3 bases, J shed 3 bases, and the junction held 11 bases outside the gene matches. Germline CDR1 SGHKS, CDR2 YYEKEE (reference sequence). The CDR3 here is CASSSRQGRVKETQYF. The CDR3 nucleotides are TGTGCCAGCAGCTCCCGACAGGGAAGGGTAAAAGAGACCCAGTACTTC. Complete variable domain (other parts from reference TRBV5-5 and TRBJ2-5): DAGVTQSPTHLIKTRGQQVTLRCSPISGHKSVSWYQQVLGQGPQFIFQYYEKEERGRGNFPDRFSARQFPNYSSELNVNALLLGDSALYLCASSSRQGRVKETQYFGPGTRLLVL.

The chain's CDR3 is CASSGRYSNQPQHF. CDR3 nucleotide sequence: TGTGCCAGTAGTGGCAGATATAGCAATCAGCCCCAGCATTTT. The chain couples TRBV19 to TRBJ1-5; D is undetermined. V lost 5 bases, J lost 0 bases, and 8 bases lay in between. This CDR3 is built from 14 residues. The germline V gene has CDR1 LNHDA and CDR2 SQIVND (reference sequence).

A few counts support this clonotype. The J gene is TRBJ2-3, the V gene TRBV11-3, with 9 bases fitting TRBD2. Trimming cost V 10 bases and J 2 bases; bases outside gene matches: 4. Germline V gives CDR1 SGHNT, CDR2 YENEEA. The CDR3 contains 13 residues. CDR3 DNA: TGTGCCACCTCTAGCGGGGTCACAGATACGCAGTATTTT. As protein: CATSSGVTDTQYF.

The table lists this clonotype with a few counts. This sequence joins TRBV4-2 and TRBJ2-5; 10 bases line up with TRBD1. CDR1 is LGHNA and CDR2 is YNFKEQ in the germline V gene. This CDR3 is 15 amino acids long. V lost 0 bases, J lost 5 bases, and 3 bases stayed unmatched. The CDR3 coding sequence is TGTGCCAGCAGCCAAGATCGGGACAGGGGTGAGACCCAGTACTTC. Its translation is CASSQDRDRGETQYF.

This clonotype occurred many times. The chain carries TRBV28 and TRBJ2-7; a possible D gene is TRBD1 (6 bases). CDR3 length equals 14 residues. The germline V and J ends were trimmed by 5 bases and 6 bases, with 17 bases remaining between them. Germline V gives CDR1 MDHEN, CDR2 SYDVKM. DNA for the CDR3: TGTGCCAGCAGTCCGTTTTCGACAGGCCCCGAGCAGTACTTC. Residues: CASSPFSTGPEQYF.

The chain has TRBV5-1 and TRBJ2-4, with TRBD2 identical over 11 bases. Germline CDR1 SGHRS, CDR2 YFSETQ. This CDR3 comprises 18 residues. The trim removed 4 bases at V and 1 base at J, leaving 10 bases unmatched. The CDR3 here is CASSLRVTSGSAKNIQYF. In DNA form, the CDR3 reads TGCGCCAGCAGCCTGAGGGTTACTAGCGGGAGCGCCAAAAACATTCAGTACTTC.

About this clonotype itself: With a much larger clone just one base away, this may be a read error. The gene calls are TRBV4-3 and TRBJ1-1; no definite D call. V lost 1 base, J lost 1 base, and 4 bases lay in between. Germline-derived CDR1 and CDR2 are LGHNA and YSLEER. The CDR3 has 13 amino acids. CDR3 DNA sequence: TGCGCCAGCAGCCAAGGGAAGAACACTGAAGCTTTCTTT. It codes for CASSQGKNTEAFF.

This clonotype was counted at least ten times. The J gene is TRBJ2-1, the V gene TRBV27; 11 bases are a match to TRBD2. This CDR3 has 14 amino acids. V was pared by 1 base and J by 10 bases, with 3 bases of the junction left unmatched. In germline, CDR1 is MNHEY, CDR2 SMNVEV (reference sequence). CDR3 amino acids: CASSLLAGGREQFF. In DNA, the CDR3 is TGTGCCAGCAGTTTATTAGCGGGGGGGCGAGAGCAGTTCTTC.

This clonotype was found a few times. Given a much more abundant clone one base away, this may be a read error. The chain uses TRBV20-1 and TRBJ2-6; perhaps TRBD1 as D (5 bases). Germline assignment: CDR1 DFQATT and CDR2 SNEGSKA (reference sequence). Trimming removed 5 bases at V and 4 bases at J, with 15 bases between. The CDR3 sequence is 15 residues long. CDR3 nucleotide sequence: TGCAGTGCTGGAGTCCTGGGGCCGGGGGCCAACGTCCTGACTTTC. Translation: CSAGVLGPGANVLTF.

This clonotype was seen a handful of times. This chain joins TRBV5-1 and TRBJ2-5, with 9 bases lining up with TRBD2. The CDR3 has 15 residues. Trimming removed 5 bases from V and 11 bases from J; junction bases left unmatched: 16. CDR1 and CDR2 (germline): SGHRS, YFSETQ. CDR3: CASRPAGGNYNEQYF. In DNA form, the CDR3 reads TGCGCCAGCAGGCCAGCGGGGGGAAACTACAATGAGCAGTACTTC.

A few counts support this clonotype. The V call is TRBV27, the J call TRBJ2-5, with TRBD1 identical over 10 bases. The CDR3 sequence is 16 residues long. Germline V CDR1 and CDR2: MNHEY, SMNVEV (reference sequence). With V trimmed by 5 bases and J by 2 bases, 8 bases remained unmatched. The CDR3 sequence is CASSVTGGWGQETQYF. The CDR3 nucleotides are TGTGCCAGCAGTGTGACAGGGGGCTGGGGGCAAGAGACCCAGTACTTC.

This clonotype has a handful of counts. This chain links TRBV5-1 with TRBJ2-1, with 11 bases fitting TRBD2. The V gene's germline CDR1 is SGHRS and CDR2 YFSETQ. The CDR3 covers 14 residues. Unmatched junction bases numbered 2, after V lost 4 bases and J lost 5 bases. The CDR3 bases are TGCGCCAGCAGCCCGGGACTAGCGGACAATGAGCAGTTCTTC. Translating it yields CASSPGLADNEQFF.

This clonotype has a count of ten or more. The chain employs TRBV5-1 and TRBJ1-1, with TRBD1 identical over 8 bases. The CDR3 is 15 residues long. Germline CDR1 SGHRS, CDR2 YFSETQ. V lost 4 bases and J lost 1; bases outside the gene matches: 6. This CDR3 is CASSNGQGTNTEAFF. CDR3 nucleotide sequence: TGCGCCAGCAGCAACGGACAGGGAACGAACACTGAAGCTTTCTTT. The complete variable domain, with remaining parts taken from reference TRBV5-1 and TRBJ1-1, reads KAGVTQTPRYLIKTRGQQVTLSCSPISGHRSVSWYQQTPGQGLQFLFEYFSETQRNKGNFPGRFSGRQFSNSRSEMNVSTLELGDSALYLCASSNGQGTNTEAFFGQGTRLTVV.

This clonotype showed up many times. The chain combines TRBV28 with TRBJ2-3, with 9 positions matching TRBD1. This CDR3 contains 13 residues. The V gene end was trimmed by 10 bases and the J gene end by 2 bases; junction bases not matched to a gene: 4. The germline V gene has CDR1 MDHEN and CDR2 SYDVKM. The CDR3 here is CATRQGVTDTQYF. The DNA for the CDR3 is TGTGCCACCAGACAGGGGGTCACAGATACGCAGTATTTT.

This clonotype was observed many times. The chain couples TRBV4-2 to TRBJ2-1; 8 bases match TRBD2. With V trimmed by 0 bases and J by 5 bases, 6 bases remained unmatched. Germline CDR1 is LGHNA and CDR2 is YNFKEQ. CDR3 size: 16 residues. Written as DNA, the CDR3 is TGTGCCAGCAGCCAAGAATTAGCGGGGAGTAACAATGAGCAGTTCTTC. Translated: CASSQELAGSNNEQFF.

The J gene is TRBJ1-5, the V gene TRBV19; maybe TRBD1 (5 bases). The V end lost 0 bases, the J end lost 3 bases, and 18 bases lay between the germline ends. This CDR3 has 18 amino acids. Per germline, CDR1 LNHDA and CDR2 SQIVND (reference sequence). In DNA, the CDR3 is TGTGCCAGTAGTATAGACAGCGGGGCTCTCAGAGTCAATCAGCCCCAGCATTTT. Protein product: CASSIDSGALRVNQPQHF.

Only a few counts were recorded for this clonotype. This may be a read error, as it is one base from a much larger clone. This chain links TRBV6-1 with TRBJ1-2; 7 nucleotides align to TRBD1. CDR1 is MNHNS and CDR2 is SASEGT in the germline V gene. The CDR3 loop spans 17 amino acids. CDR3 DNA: TGTGCCAGCAGGGACGGGACAGTCCGAAGGAACAACTATGGCCACACCTTC. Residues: CASRDGTVRRNNYGHTF.

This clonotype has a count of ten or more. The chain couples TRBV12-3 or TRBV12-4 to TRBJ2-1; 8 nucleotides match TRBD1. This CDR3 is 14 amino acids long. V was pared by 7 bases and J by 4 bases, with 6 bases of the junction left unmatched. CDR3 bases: TGTGCCAGCAAAGGACAGGGCGGGTACAATGAGCAGTTCTTC. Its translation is CASKGQGGYNEQFF.

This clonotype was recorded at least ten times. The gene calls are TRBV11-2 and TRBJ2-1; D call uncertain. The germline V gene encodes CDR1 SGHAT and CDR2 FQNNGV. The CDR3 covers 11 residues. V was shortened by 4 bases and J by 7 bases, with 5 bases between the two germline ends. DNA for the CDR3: TGTGCCAGCAGCTCACCGAATGAGCAGTTCTTC. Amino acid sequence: CASSSPNEQFF.